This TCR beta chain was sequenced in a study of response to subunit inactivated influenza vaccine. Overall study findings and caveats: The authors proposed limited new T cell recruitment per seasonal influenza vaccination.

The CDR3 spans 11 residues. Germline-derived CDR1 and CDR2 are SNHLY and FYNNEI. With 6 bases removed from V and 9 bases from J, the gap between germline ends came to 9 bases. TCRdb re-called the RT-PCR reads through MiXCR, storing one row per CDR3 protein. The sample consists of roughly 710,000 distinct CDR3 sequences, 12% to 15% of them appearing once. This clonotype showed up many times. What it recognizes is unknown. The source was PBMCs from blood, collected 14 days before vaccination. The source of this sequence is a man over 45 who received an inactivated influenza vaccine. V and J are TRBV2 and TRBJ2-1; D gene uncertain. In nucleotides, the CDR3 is TGTGCCAGCAGCCCGTTGAGTGAGCAGTTCTTC. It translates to CASSPLSEQFF.